These 21 T cell receptor beta chains share one sample of origin, sequenced in a study of shared clonotypes between healthy human individuals. Profiled with immunoSEQ multiplex PCR; TCRdb holds only in-frame clones, not every one. The data show approximately 2.3 million clones, with 85% to 95% seen just once and about 0.41% held by the top ten. The specimen was naive CD4+ T cells from PBMCs. Subset in this sample: CD45RA+ positively selected. The receptors derive from a man aged 18-30 years in good health. Some clones in this sample may be carry-over from other donors' samples.

This rearrangement joins TRBV10-3 to TRBJ2-5; the D is unclear. V was clipped by 3 bases and J by 5 bases, with 4 bases between them. CDR3 length: 11 amino acids. Per the germline V gene, CDR1 is ENHRY and CDR2 is SYGVKD. For the CDR3, the DNA is TGTGCCATCAGTGACCTTGAGACCCAGTACTTC. This encodes CAISDLETQYF.

The chain has TRBV19 and TRBJ2-2, with 9 bases that match TRBD2. CDR1 and CDR2 (germline): LNHDA, SQIVND (reference sequence). This CDR3 is 14 amino acids long. V lost 7 bases and J lost 7; bases outside the gene matches: 7. The CDR3 coding sequence is TGTGCCAGTACCAGACTAGCGGTAAACGGGGAGCTGTTTTTT. This sequence encodes CASTRLAVNGELFF.

CDR3: CASSLRQAGQPQHF. CDR3 in DNA: TGTGCCAGCAGCTTAAGACAGGCCGGTCAGCCCCAGCATTTT. The chain recombines TRBV7-2 with TRBJ1-5, with D possibly being TRBD1 (6 bases). The germline V and J ends were trimmed by 2 bases and 6 bases, with 11 bases remaining between them. In germline, CDR1 is SGHTA, CDR2 FQGNSA. This CDR3 is built from 14 residues.

This clone occurred once. The chain carries TRBV15 and TRBJ2-5; D is possibly TRBD2 (5 bases). Per germline, CDR1 LNHNV and CDR2 YYDKDF (reference sequence). The CDR3 sequence is 16 residues long. Trimming took 0 bases from V and 1 from J, leaving 12 bases between them. The CDR3 DNA is TGTGCCACCAGCAGAGATGGAGGCAGAGCCCAAGAGACCCAGTACTTC. Its translation: CATSRDGGRAQETQYF.

The V and J genes are TRBV6-5 and TRBJ1-4; 10 positions agree with TRBD1. V dropped 4 bases and J dropped 11; count of bases not matched to a gene: 10. The CDR3 has 15 residues. Germline V gene lookup returns CDR1 MNHEY and CDR2 SVGAGI. The CDR3, as DNA: TGTGCCAGCAGTTTTGGGACAGGGGATAGGAAGAAACTGTTTTTT. This encodes CASSFGTGDRKKLFF.

The chain links TRBV9 to TRBJ2-7, with a tentative D call TRBD1 (5 bases). CDR1 is SGDLS and CDR2 is YYNGEE in the germline V gene. CDR3 length: 14 residues. Trimming pared 5 bases from V and 0 bases from J, leaving 12 bases between. The CDR3 spells CASSDDRFSYEQYF. The CDR3 DNA reads as TGTGCCAGCAGTGATGACAGATTCTCCTACGAGCAGTACTTC. The whole variable domain, filled in from reference TRBV9 and TRBJ2-7, reads DSGVTQTPKHLITATGQRVTLRCSPRSGDLSVYWYQQSLDQGLQFLIQYYNGEERAKGNILERFSAQQFPDLHSELNLSSLELGDSALYFCASSDDRFSYEQYFGPGTRLTVT.

This sequence joins TRBV18 and TRBJ2-7; TRBD2 agrees at 9 bases. The CDR3 has 16 amino acids. Germline V CDR1 and CDR2: KGHSH, LQKENI. J was trimmed by 6 bases and V by 3 bases; bases with no gene match: 12. The CDR3 spells CASSPSGRGEWGEQYF. The CDR3, as DNA: TGTGCCAGCTCACCTAGCGGGAGAGGAGAGTGGGGCGAGCAGTACTTC.

The chain has TRBV11-2 and TRBJ2-1, with 13 bases lining up with TRBD2. Germline CDR1 reads SGHAT; CDR2 reads FQNNGV. Germline trimming cut 7 bases from V and 12 bases from J; bases unmatched to any gene: 12. The CDR3 consists of 15 residues. CDR3 sequence: CASTKLAGGPGGQFF. As DNA, the CDR3 is TGTGCCAGCACCAAACTAGCGGGAGGGCCAGGTGGGCAGTTCTTC.

The CDR3, as DNA: TGCGCCAGCAGCACGACCGGGACAGAAGGAAACACCATATATTTT. It is translated as CASSTTGTEGNTIYF. The chain links TRBV5-1 to TRBJ1-3; 7 bases agree with TRBD1. CDR1 and CDR2 (germline): SGHRS, YFSETQ. The J segment lost 4 bases and the V segment lost 4 bases, leaving 8 bases of the junction unmatched. The CDR3 contains 15 residues. Full variable domain (rest looked up from reference TRBV5-1 and TRBJ1-3): KAGVTQTPRYLIKTRGQQVTLSCSPISGHRSVSWYQQTPGQGLQFLFEYFSETQRNKGNFPGRFSGRQFSNSRSEMNVSTLELGDSALYLCASSTTGTEGNTIYFGEGSWLTVV.

The chain couples TRBV2 to TRBJ2-7, with 10 bases aligning to TRBD1. The CDR3 sequence is 15 residues long. The V gene end was trimmed by 6 bases and the J gene end by 7 bases; junction bases not matched to a gene: 12. Germline CDR1 is SNHLY and CDR2 is FYNNEI. In DNA, the CDR3 is TGTGCCAGCAGCCCGACAGGGGGCGCCCCGCGGGAGCAGTACTTC. It encodes CASSPTGGAPREQYF.

CDR3 DNA sequence: TGTGCCAGCAGCCCCATAACAGGGGGGCAGGTCGGTGGCTACACCTTC. Encoded protein: CASSPITGGQVGGYTF. This sequence joins TRBV9 and TRBJ1-2, with 8 bases fitting TRBD1. The V gene end was trimmed by 4 bases and the J gene end by 7 bases; junction bases not matched to a gene: 15. CDR1 is SGDLS and CDR2 is YYNGEE in the germline V gene. The CDR3 is 16 residues long.

This clone was counted a single time. The chain links TRBV11-2 to TRBJ1-3; D is unresolved. The CDR3 has 13 amino acids. Germline values: CDR1 SGHAT, CDR2 FQNNGV. With 5 bases removed from V and 0 bases from J, the gap between germline ends came to 5 bases. The CDR3 region has the DNA TGTGCCAGCAGCCCGAGCTCTGGAAACACCATATATTTT. Translating it yields CASSPSSGNTIYF.

This chain uses TRBV27 with TRBJ2-4; no definite D call. Germline CDR1 reads MNHEY; CDR2 reads SMNVEV (reference sequence). The length of the CDR3 is 16 residues. The V end was cut by 2 bases, the J end by 0 bases, with 11 bases between. CDR3 sequence reads: CASSLNIGIAKNIQYF. The CDR3 nucleotides read TGTGCCAGCAGTTTAAATATAGGGATAGCCAAAAACATTCAGTACTTC.

The rearrangement uses TRBV18 and TRBJ1-1; D is unclear. Trimming removed 6 bases at V and 1 base at J, with 15 bases between. CDR3 length equals 15 residues. Per germline, CDR1 KGHSH and CDR2 LQKENI. The CDR3: CASSVVSWGNTEAFF. CDR3 coding DNA: TGTGCCAGCTCCGTTGTTTCGTGGGGGAACACTGAAGCTTTCTTT.

V is TRBV28 and J is TRBJ2-7; tentative D call: TRBD1 (5 bases). Trimming stripped 5 bases from V and 7 bases from J, with 12 bases between. The length of the CDR3 is 12 residues. The germline V gene has CDR1 MDHEN and CDR2 SYDVKM. The CDR3 DNA sequence: TGTGCCAGCAGTCCTACAGGCCGGGAGCAGTACTTC. This sequence encodes CASSPTGREQYF.

J is TRBJ1-5 and V is TRBV27, with D possibly matching TRBD1 (5 bases). This CDR3 region has 13 residues. Germline assignment: CDR1 MNHEY and CDR2 SMNVEV (reference sequence). The germline V and J ends were trimmed by 3 bases and 7 bases, with 10 bases remaining between them. The CDR3 nucleotides read TGTGCCAGCAGTTTGGTCGGGGGGCAGCCCCAGCATTTT. As protein: CASSLVGGQPQHF.

The chain uses TRBV5-6 and TRBJ2-3; D unresolved. This CDR3 comprises 15 residues. The ends were cut back, 2 bases at V and 0 bases at J, with 10 bases in the middle. Germline CDR1 reads SGHDT; CDR2 reads YYEEEE. CDR3 sequence: CASSFWLTSTDTQYF. CDR3 DNA sequence: TGTGCCAGCAGCTTCTGGCTTACCAGCACAGATACGCAGTATTTT. Drawing the rest from reference TRBV5-6 and TRBJ2-3, the complete variable domain is DAGVTQSPTHLIKTRGQQVTLRCSPKSGHDTVSWYQQALGQGPQFIFQYYEEEERQRGNFPDRFSGHQFPNYSSELNVNALLLGDSALYLCASSFWLTSTDTQYFGPGTRLTVL.

V and J are TRBV27 and TRBJ2-7, with unresolved D. Germline lookup yields CDR1 MNHEY and CDR2 SMNVEV (reference sequence). The CDR3 length is 15 residues. Trimming shortened V by 3 bases and J by 0 bases, and 12 bases separated the two germline ends. CDR3 sequence reads: CASSFSLYSSYEQYF. CDR3 DNA sequence: TGTGCCAGCAGTTTTTCCCTTTACAGCTCCTACGAGCAGTACTTC.

This clone was observed a few times. This chain connects TRBV9 to TRBJ2-7; D perhaps matches TRBD2 (7 bases). V was pared by 3 bases and J by 4 bases, with 17 bases between. The V gene's germline CDR1 is SGDLS and CDR2 YYNGEE. This CDR3 contains 15 residues. This chain's CDR3 is CASSGAPGGQYEQYF. DNA for the CDR3: TGTGCCAGCAGCGGAGCCCCCGGGGGGCAATACGAGCAGTACTTC.

The chain recombines TRBV5-6 with TRBJ1-2; D gene ambiguous. Per germline, CDR1 SGHDT and CDR2 YYEEEE. V lost 1 base, J lost 6 bases, and 7 bases lay in between. The length of the CDR3 is 12 residues. The CDR3 protein is CASSLSADGYTF. The CDR3 nucleotides are TGTGCCAGCAGCTTGAGCGCGGATGGCTACACCTTC.

About this clone itself: Distinct nucleotide sequences in the sample also encode this CDR3. The V gene is TRBV5-1, the J gene TRBJ1-5, with D perhaps TRBD1 (6 bases). There are 15 residues in the CDR3. The V and J ends lost 0 bases and 3 bases respectively, with 10 bases between them. Germline CDR1 reads SGHRS; CDR2 reads YFSETQ. CDR3 coding DNA: TGCGCCAGCAGCTTGGGGACAGTTTCCAATCAGCCCCAGCATTTT. Translated, it gives CASSLGTVSNQPQHF.